A single sample is the source of the 18 T cell receptor beta chains below, sequenced in a study of shared clonotypes between healthy human individuals. Sequenced by immunoSEQ multiplex PCR; TCRdb stores in-frame clones only, minus some. The profile shows fewer than 600,000 clones, roughly 80% of them singletons. The sequencing input was PBMCs. These TCRs come from a woman in her thirties or forties in good health. Some clones in this sample may be carry-over from other donors' samples.

The rearrangement joins TRBV9 to TRBJ2-3; 9 nucleotides agree with TRBD2. The V gene end was trimmed by 0 bases and the J gene end by 2 bases; junction bases not matched to a gene: 7. The germline gives CDR1 SGDLS, CDR2 YYNGEE. There are 17 residues in the CDR3. The CDR3 DNA reads TGTGCCAGCAGCGTAGAAGGTCTAGCGGGGTTCACAGATACGCAGTATTTT. This codes for CASSVEGLAGFTDTQYF. Looking up the rest from reference TRBV9 and TRBJ2-3 gives the full variable domain: DSGVTQTPKHLITATGQRVTLRCSPRSGDLSVYWYQQSLDQGLQFLIQYYNGEERAKGNILERFSAQQFPDLHSELNLSSLELGDSALYFCASSVEGLAGFTDTQYFGPGTRLTVL.

The chain uses TRBV7-2 and TRBJ1-3; 7 bases are a match to TRBD1. Losses at the gene ends were 1 base for V and 4 bases for J; bases not matched to a gene: 13. Germline V gene data show CDR1 as SGHTA and CDR2 as FQGNSA. This CDR3 has 18 residues. CDR3 loop: CASSLEGQFLLGGNTIYF. The CDR3 region has the DNA TGTGCCAGCAGCTTAGAGGGACAGTTTCTCCTTGGCGGAAACACCATATATTTT.

The chain combines TRBV10-1 with TRBJ2-7; D uncertain. The CDR3 runs to 13 residues. CDR1 is WNHNN, CDR2 SYGVQD, per germline (reference sequence). Trimming pared 0 bases from V and 6 bases from J, leaving 9 bases between. The CDR3 reads CASSESGSAEQYF. CDR3 DNA: TGCGCCAGCAGTGAGTCCGGGTCTGCCGAGCAGTACTTC.

The chain links TRBV25-1 to TRBJ2-7, with a tentative D call TRBD2 (6 bases). Germline V gives CDR1 MGHDK, CDR2 SYGVNS. The CDR3 spans 12 residues. Trimming stripped 4 bases from V and 6 bases from J, with 10 bases between. CDR3 DNA: TGTGCCAGCAGTGCGGGAGTACGCGAGCAGTACTTC. Amino acids: CASSAGVREQYF.

The sample holds many counts of this clone. This rearrangement joins TRBV4-2 to TRBJ2-5; the match to TRBD2 covers 11 bases. CDR3 length equals 16 residues. J lost 2 bases, V lost 1 base, and 3 bases had no gene match. CDR1 and CDR2 from the germline V gene are LGHNA and YNFKEQ. The CDR3 is CASSQGTSGPQETQYF. The CDR3, as DNA: TGTGCCAGCAGCCAAGGGACTAGCGGGCCTCAAGAGACCCAGTACTTC.

This clone has just a few counts. This chain links TRBV5-1 with TRBJ1-1, with 8 bases fitting TRBD1. Germline lookup yields CDR1 SGHRS and CDR2 YFSETQ. The CDR3 covers 16 residues. The ends lost 4 bases at V and 1 base at J; junction bases unmatched: 9. The CDR3 sequence is CASSIAPQGANTEAFF. Here the CDR3 DNA reads TGCGCCAGCAGCATCGCCCCTCAGGGGGCGAACACTGAAGCTTTCTTT. The entire variable domain, with the rest obtained from reference TRBV5-1 and TRBJ1-1, is as follows: KAGVTQTPRYLIKTRGQQVTLSCSPISGHRSVSWYQQTPGQGLQFLFEYFSETQRNKGNFPGRFSGRQFSNSRSEMNVSTLELGDSALYLCASSIAPQGANTEAFFGQGTRLTVV.

The rearrangement links TRBV10-3 to TRBJ1-3, with D unclear. Trimming stripped 2 bases from V and 2 bases from J, with 7 bases between. Germline CDR1 ENHRY, CDR2 SYGVKD. This CDR3 spans 14 amino acids. CDR3 region: CAISEREPGNTIYF. CDR3 DNA: TGTGCCATCAGTGAGCGGGAACCTGGAAACACCATATATTTT.

The chain joins TRBV15 to TRBJ2-7, with D possibly matching TRBD2 (6 bases). Trimming pared 3 bases from V and 1 base from J, leaving 16 bases between. Per the germline V gene, CDR1 is LNHNV and CDR2 is YYDKDF (reference sequence). The CDR3 is 16 amino acids. The CDR3 nucleotides read TGTGCCACCAGCAGTCCAAGGATTAGCGGATCCTACGAGCAGTACTTC. It yields the protein CATSSPRISGSYEQYF.

The chain recombines TRBV7-8 with TRBJ2-7, with TRBD1 identical over 9 bases. The CDR3 runs to 16 residues. Trimming cost V 8 bases and J 1 base; bases outside gene matches: 12. Germline values: CDR1 SGHVS, CDR2 FQNEAQ. The CDR3 loop reads CASGPKRGTGSYEQYF. DNA of the CDR3: TGTGCCAGCGGGCCAAAGAGGGGGACAGGGTCCTACGAGCAGTACTTC.

V usage is TRBV13 and J usage is TRBJ2-2; 10 bases agree with TRBD2. The CDR3 spans 16 residues. The germline gives CDR1 PRHDT, CDR2 FYEKMQ (reference sequence). V lost 7 bases and J lost 4; bases outside the gene matches: 9. The CDR3 sequence is CASNQRPSGSTGELFF. The CDR3 bases are TGTGCCAGCAACCAGCGGCCTAGCGGGAGCACCGGGGAGCTGTTTTTT.

This rearrangement joins TRBV10-2 to TRBJ2-1; D not certain. This CDR3 spans 15 amino acids. V gave up 0 bases and J gave up 4 bases, with 10 bases separating them. Germline lookup yields CDR1 WSHSY and CDR2 SAAADI. The DNA for the CDR3 is TGCGCCAGCAGTGAGTCGGTGTTTGTTTACAATGAGCAGTTCTTC. The encoded protein is CASSESVFVYNEQFF.

The rearrangement links TRBV4-2 to TRBJ2-3; TRBD2 aligns across 9 bases. J was trimmed by 0 bases and V by 1 base; bases with no gene match: 8. Germline CDR1 is LGHNA and CDR2 is YNFKEQ. There are 18 residues in the CDR3. The CDR3 bases are TGTGCCAGCAGCCAAGCACTCGGTCTAGCGGGGAGCACAGATACGCAGTATTTT. It translates to CASSQALGLAGSTDTQYF.

The CDR3 nucleotides read TGTGCCAGTAGTGTCGGGACTAGTGGGACCCAGTACTTC. Amino acids: CASSVGTSGTQYF. The chain carries TRBV19 and TRBJ2-5, with 8 bases fitting TRBD2. CDR1 is LNHDA and CDR2 is SQIVND in the germline V gene (reference sequence). Losses at the gene ends were 5 bases for V and 7 bases for J; bases not matched to a gene: 6. The CDR3 totals 13 residues.

The chain couples TRBV11-2 to TRBJ1-1; D is possibly TRBD1 (6 bases). CDR3 length: 18 residues. In germline, CDR1 is SGHAT, CDR2 FQNNGV. Deletions cut 4 bases from V and 4 bases from J, with 25 bases between. CDR3 protein: CASSSRRGVSGVSTEAFF. CDR3 DNA sequence: TGTGCCAGCAGCTCTAGGAGGGGGGTGTCAGGGGTGAGCACTGAAGCTTTCTTT.

This rearrangement joins TRBV9 to TRBJ2-7, with TRBD2 identical over 10 bases. Germline V lookup: CDR1 SGDLS, CDR2 YYNGEE. This CDR3 region has 14 residues. The junction had 5 bases not matched to a gene; V was cut back by 2 bases and J by 6 bases. In DNA form, the CDR3 reads TGTGCCAGCAGCGTCGTAGCGGGAGGTCGCGAGCAGTACTTC. Protein: CASSVVAGGREQYF.

The rearrangement joins TRBV19 to TRBJ1-5; 8 bases are a match to TRBD1. The CDR3 has 14 residues. Germline loops: CDR1 LNHDA, CDR2 SQIVND (reference sequence). V trimming: 7 bases; J trimming: 7 bases; junction bases outside the gene matches: 9. CDR3 sequence reads: CASTQNRGMQPQHF. The DNA for the CDR3 is TGTGCCAGTACCCAGAACAGGGGGATGCAGCCCCAGCATTTT.

The chain joins TRBV11-3 to TRBJ2-1, with unresolved D. V lost 1 base and J lost 9, with 4 bases in between. This CDR3 contains 11 residues. CDR1 and CDR2 from the germline V gene are SGHNT and YENEEA. The CDR3 coding sequence is TGTGCCAGCAGCTTAGCAGGTGAGCAGTTCTTC. It translates to CASSLAGEQFF.

This clone came up a few times. The rearrangement links TRBV19 to TRBJ1-5; possible D gene TRBD1, 6 bases. V gave up 4 bases and J gave up 5 bases, with 15 bases separating them. The CDR3 loop spans 15 amino acids. CDR1 is LNHDA, CDR2 SQIVND, per germline (reference sequence). The CDR3 loop reads CASSTQTGFHQPQHF. DNA for the CDR3: TGTGCCAGTAGTACCCAGACAGGATTTCATCAGCCCCAGCATTTT. Together with reference TRBV19 and TRBJ1-5, the CDR3 gives the full variable domain: DGGITQSPKYLFRKEGQNVTLSCEQNLNHDAMYWYRQDPGQGLRLIYYSQIVNDFQKGDIAEGYSVSREKKESFPLTVTSAQKNPTAFYLCASSTQTGFHQPQHFGDGTRLSIL.